The entry below gives a single T cell receptor beta chain sequence along with its context. It lacks a known antigen. No base quality values were provided; no much bigger clone lies one nucleotide off. The immunoSEQ Assay, a bias-controlled multiplex PCR, was used to amplify TCRbeta CDR3 regions from genomic DNA. As for the authors' bioinformatics: Within the assay, amplification of reference gene primers was used to estimate how many nucleated cells each sample contained. Sequence reads were collapsed and filtered to measure the absolute abundance of every unique TCRbeta CDR3 rearrangement. Productive Simpson clonality was computed per sample as the square root of Simpson's diversity index over productive rearrangements. The immuneACCESS repertoire file appears here via TCRdb, limited to in-frame rearrangements. These files lack a portion of the clones; in checked studies, under half of the deficit traces to unresolved V genes, and the cause of the others is not known. The V and J calls and the clone size are those of that table, but D and trimming were determined from the DNA. The sample table holds around 400,000 clones, of which about nine tenths were seen once. 0.8% to 0.9% of the sample comes from the top ten.

Participants in the prospective study were enrolled through a virtual design, were aged roughly 18 to 100 years, and lived in about two dozen United States geographic areas. Cohort assignment in the prospective study relied on participant-reported clinical history from a screening survey and a study questionnaire. Exposed participants had been in contact with someone with a PCR-confirmed or clinician-diagnosed COVID-19 case within 2 weeks of study entry. Each participant in the prospective study had whole blood, serum and a nasopharyngeal or oropharyngeal swab collected by mobile phlebotomists. Prospective study participants could optionally give additional blood draws and questionnaires over a roughly two-month period. Before DNA extraction, blood samples from the prospective study were shipped at room temperature or frozen. The sample is drawn from a study of blood T cell repertoires in COVID-19 (dated by TCRdb to about 2020). About the study as a whole: The collaborator samples originated in the United States, Italy and Spain and spanned the acute and convalescent phases of COVID-19. The prospective study material was composed of cDNA or gDNA derived from T cells, B-cell-depleted T cells, or PBMCs. Subjects who had been exposed to COVID-19, were actively infected with it, or had recovered from it provided the deeply sampled blood TCRbeta repertoires that made up the dataset. The repertoires were released in a freely available public database intended as a resource for research on the immune response to SARS-CoV-2. Sample metadata almost always included a de-identified subject ID, COVID-19 status, age in years and sex. HLA class I and class II types, where available, came from metadata supplied by the sample provider rather than from assay-based typing. The samples were drawn from two sources: the first 160 participants of the ongoing ImmuneRACE study, and 950 to 1,500 subjects contributed by 6 global collaborators.

Here is what the overall study found, with its caveats: How much clinical and demographic metadata was included differed by source and by participant, and the metadata was provided uncurated.

In the germline V gene, CDR1 corresponds to MGHRA and CDR2 to YSYEKL. CDR3 length: 17 amino acids, cysteine to phenylalanine. Only CDR3 DNA is held: 51 bases, read in frame from base 1. Compared with germline, V lacks 4 bases and J lacks 3 bases; bases without a gene match: 12. The receptor was isolated from a woman in her thirties or forties who had been exposed to COVID-19. Sequenced: PBMCs or T cells enriched from blood (not recorded which). The chain uses TRBV4-1 and TRBJ2-7, with TRBD2 matching 10 junction bases. CDR3 region: CASSPRGASGSIYEQYF. At the DNA level, the sequence is TGCGCCAGCAGCCCAAGAGGTGCTAGCGGGAGTATCTACGAGCAGTACTTC.